Shown below are 29 T cell receptor beta chains from a single sample sequenced in a study of cytotoxic CD8 clonotypes in ibrutinib-treated CLL. Libraries were prepared by immunoSEQ multiplex PCR; TCRdb keeps only in-frame clonotypes and omits some of them. The data contain 200,000 to 250,000 clones, 65% to 80% of them singletons. The material was PBMCs, obtained after 12 months of ibrutinib treatment. These receptors came from a human donor with chronic lymphocytic leukemia.

The V gene is TRBV5-1, the J gene TRBJ2-1; no reliable D call. V dropped 4 bases and J dropped 4 bases, with 12 bases sitting between them. Germline CDR1 and CDR2: SGHRS and YFSETQ. The CDR3 spans 14 residues. The CDR3 loop reads CASSLRARYNEQFF. The CDR3 nucleotides read TGCGCCAGCAGCCTACGGGCCCGATACAATGAGCAGTTCTTC.

The V call is TRBV7-9, the J call TRBJ2-1, with D unclear. The germline CDR1 and CDR2 sequences are SEHNR and FQNEAQ (reference sequence). CDR3 size: 18 residues. The V gene lost 4 bases and the J gene lost 9 bases, with 28 bases spanning the gap. The CDR3 nucleotides read TGTGCCAGCAGCTCAGCTCCGTCACCTAGGGCATTTAAGGCTGAGCAGTTCTTC. Encoded protein: CASSSAPSPRAFKAEQFF.

The chain uses TRBV2 and TRBJ2-1; 7 positions agree with TRBD2. Trimming took 2 bases from V and 5 from J; bases not matched to a gene: 3. The CDR3 is 14 amino acids. Germline values: CDR1 SNHLY, CDR2 FYNNEI. The CDR3 coding sequence is TGTGCCAGCAGTGAACGTCTAGCGGACAATGAGCAGTTCTTC. Amino acids: CASSERLADNEQFF. Based on the CDR3 plus reference TRBV2 and TRBJ2-1, the full variable domain is EPEVTQTPSHQVTQMGQEVILRCVPISNHLYFYWYRQILGQKVEFLVSFYNNEISEKSEIFDDQFSVERPDGSNFTLKIRSTKLEDSAMYFCASSERLADNEQFFGPGTRLTVL.

This clone was counted many times. The V gene is TRBV6-6, the J gene TRBJ1-5; 7 bases map to TRBD1. The CDR3 length is 14 residues. The J segment lost 9 bases and the V segment lost 0 bases, leaving 5 bases of the junction unmatched. Germline lookup yields CDR1 MNHNY and CDR2 SVGAGI (reference sequence). The CDR3 loop is CASSYSGQLRPQHF. DNA of the CDR3: TGTGCCAGCAGTTACTCGGGACAGTTGCGGCCCCAGCATTTT.

This CDR3 reads CASAGQLNTEAFF. The CDR3 DNA follows: TGTGCCAGTGCGGGGCAGCTAAACACTGAAGCTTTCTTT. This sequence joins TRBV2 and TRBJ1-1; D is possibly TRBD1 (5 bases). This CDR3 has 13 residues. Germline CDR1 reads SNHLY; CDR2 reads FYNNEI. Trimming removed 9 bases from V and 2 bases from J, with 13 bases in between.

The chain couples TRBV5-4 to TRBJ2-7, with 8 bases fitting TRBD1. Looked up from germline, CDR1 is SGHNT and CDR2 is YYREEE (reference sequence). This CDR3 contains 13 residues. J lost 6 bases, V lost 4 bases, and 6 bases had no gene match. CDR3 residues: CASSVTGASEQYF. The CDR3 region has the DNA TGTGCCAGCAGCGTGACAGGGGCAAGCGAGCAGTACTTC.

The chain combines TRBV11-1 with TRBJ2-7; TRBD1 is a possible D gene (6 bases). The CDR3 has 14 residues. Trimming removed 5 bases from V and 0 bases from J, with 11 bases in between. Germline V gives CDR1 SGHAT, CDR2 FQDESV (reference sequence). DNA for the CDR3: TGTGCCAGCAGCGGTCGGACAGCCTCCTACGAGCAGTACTTC. As protein: CASSGRTASYEQYF. The full variable domain, rest sourced from reference TRBV11-1 and TRBJ2-7, is EAEVAQSPRYKITEKSQAVAFWCDPISGHATLYWYRQILGQGPELLVQFQDESVVDDSQLPKDRFSAERLKGVDSTLKIQPAELGDSAMYLCASSGRTASYEQYFGPGTRLTVT.

The chain uses TRBV4-3 and TRBJ2-7; 10 bases fit TRBD1. The ends lost 6 bases at V and 2 bases at J; junction bases unmatched: 1. The CDR3 consists of 13 residues. Looked up from germline, CDR1 is LGHNA and CDR2 is YSLEER. The CDR3 bases are TGCGCCAGCAGGGGACAGGGGACCTACGAGCAGTACTTC. It yields the protein CASRGQGTYEQYF.

This clone appeared once. CDR3 protein: CASSSYRDRRYTF. CDR3 nucleotide sequence: TGTGCCAGCAGCTCCTACCGGGACAGGCGCTACACCTTC. This sequence joins TRBV7-2 and TRBJ1-2, with 8 bases aligning to TRBD1. The CDR3 covers 13 residues. Germline V gene data show CDR1 as SGHTA and CDR2 as FQGNSA. The ends lost 4 bases at V and 9 bases at J; junction bases unmatched: 7. Combining the CDR3 with reference TRBV7-2 and TRBJ1-2 gives the whole variable domain GAGVSQSPSNKVTEKGKDVELRCDPISGHTALYWYRQSLGQGLEFLIYFQGNSAPDKSGLPSDRFSAERTGGSVSTLTIQRTQQEDSAVYLCASSSYRDRRYTFGSGTRLTVV.

The chain carries TRBV19 and TRBJ1-1; TRBD1 matches at 9 bases. This CDR3 region has 16 residues. Germline lookup yields CDR1 LNHDA and CDR2 SQIVND (reference sequence). V was clipped by 4 bases and J by 5 bases; unmatched bases: 11. The CDR3 coding sequence is TGTGCCAGTAGTACCTCTCGACAGGGGGGTTGGACTGAAGCTTTCTTT. Translated: CASSTSRQGGWTEAFF.

The chain carries TRBV7-9 and TRBJ1-1; no definite D call. Germline assignment: CDR1 SEHNR and CDR2 FQNEAQ (reference sequence). This CDR3 is built from 16 residues. Deletions cut 5 bases from V and 0 bases from J, with 16 bases between. CDR3 region: CASSHLERPMNTEAFF. The CDR3 DNA reads TGTGCCAGCAGCCACCTTGAACGTCCCATGAACACTGAAGCTTTCTTT.

The rearrangement links TRBV7-2 to TRBJ1-5; D unclear. V was shortened by 0 bases and J by 1 base, with 7 bases between the two germline ends. Germline-derived CDR1 and CDR2 are SGHTA and FQGNSA. This CDR3 is 15 amino acids long. CDR3 DNA: TGTGCCAGCAGCTTAGCTCCGGGGAGCAATCAGCCCCAGCATTTT. Encoded protein: CASSLAPGSNQPQHF.

This clone was detected a few times. The V call is TRBV7-9, the J call TRBJ2-3; 14 nucleotides align to TRBD2. V gave up 5 bases and J gave up 1 base; unmatched junction bases: 2. CDR1 SEHNR and CDR2 FQNEAQ come from the germline V gene (reference sequence). The CDR3 spans 16 residues. In nucleotides, the CDR3 is TGTGCCAGCAGCGCGGGACTAGCGGGGGGCACAGATACGCAGTATTTT. Translation gives CASSAGLAGGTDTQYF.

This rearrangement joins TRBV5-6 to TRBJ1-1, with D perhaps matching TRBD1 (6 bases). Germline V lookup: CDR1 SGHDT, CDR2 YYEEEE. The ends were cut back, 1 base at V and 4 bases at J, with 11 bases in the middle. The CDR3 runs to 14 residues. The DNA for the CDR3 is TGTGCCAGCAGCTTGTACAGGGCGGGCACTGAAGCTTTCTTT. Encoded protein: CASSLYRAGTEAFF.

The rearrangement joins TRBV2 to TRBJ2-3; TRBD2 matches 7 bases. The CDR3 contains 16 residues. With 3 bases clipped from V and 1 base from J, the junction kept 7 bases outside the gene matches. Germline V lookup: CDR1 SNHLY, CDR2 FYNNEI. The CDR3 loop is CASSESGIKGTDTQYF. CDR3 coding DNA: TGTGCCAGCAGTGAGAGCGGGATCAAGGGCACAGATACGCAGTATTTT.

Of note for this clone: An end of the junction does not agree with germline; a read error may underlie this. The chain is built from TRBV7-3 and TRBJ2-7; 7 positions match TRBD1. The germline V gene has CDR1 SGHTA and CDR2 FQGTGA. This CDR3 comprises 14 residues. The CDR3 sequence is CASSLTGASREQYF. CDR3 in DNA: TGTGCCAGCAGCCTAACAGGGGCCTCGCGGGAGCAGTACTTC.

V is TRBV29-1 and J is TRBJ2-5; D ambiguous. Trimming removed 1 base from V and 4 bases from J, with 16 bases in between. Germline CDR1 SQVTM, CDR2 ANQGSEA. The CDR3 spans 15 residues. CDR3 residues: CSVEGRGGAGETQYF. The CDR3 coding sequence is TGCAGCGTTGAAGGCAGAGGCGGAGCCGGAGAGACCCAGTACTTC.

J is TRBJ2-7 and V is TRBV5-1, with D possibly matching TRBD2 (5 bases). V was cut by 2 bases and J by 5 bases, with 11 bases left in between. The CDR3 length is 13 residues. In germline, CDR1 is SGHRS, CDR2 YFSETQ. In nucleotides, the CDR3 is TGCGCCAGCAGCTTCCTGTCGGGAAACGAGCAGTACTTC. It codes for CASSFLSGNEQYF.

The chain uses TRBV25-1 and TRBJ2-5, with TRBD1 identical over 9 bases. This CDR3 is built from 15 residues. CDR1 MGHDK and CDR2 SYGVNS come from the germline V gene. Trimming removed 1 base from V and 5 bases from J; junction bases left unmatched: 5. The CDR3 DNA is TGTGCCAGCAGTGAATCCGGGACAGGGAGCGAGACCCAGTACTTC. Amino acids: CASSESGTGSETQYF.

J is TRBJ1-3 and V is TRBV7-2; D not certain. V was cut by 7 bases and J by 4 bases, with 14 bases left in between. Per germline, CDR1 SGHTA and CDR2 FQGNSA. This CDR3 is built from 14 residues. DNA of the CDR3: TGTGCCAGCAAGGGAACATCGTTGGGAAACACCATATATTTT. It translates to CASKGTSLGNTIYF.

For this clone: At one end, the junction sequence differs from germline, possibly due to a read error. V is TRBV10-2 and J is TRBJ2-1; D possibly matches TRBD1 or TRBD2 (5 bases each). The germline CDR1 and CDR2 sequences are WSHSY and SAAADI. The CDR3 extends over 12 amino acids. The CDR3 DNA follows: TGCGCCAGCAGCGCCTCGAGGGACCCCAGAGTCTTC. Translation: CASSASRDPRVF.

The table lists this clone with a few counts. The chain joins TRBV28 to TRBJ1-2, with D possibly being TRBD1 (5 bases). Germline CDR1 and CDR2: MDHEN and SYDVKM. Trimming pared 7 bases from V and 8 bases from J, leaving 20 bases between. There are 14 residues in the CDR3. CDR3 DNA sequence: TGTGCCAGCACCCCGGGCCTCAGGGCGGAGGGCTACACCTTC. It specifies CASTPGLRAEGYTF.

A remark on this clone: The same CDR3 can be traced to other DNA sequences in this sample. The CDR3 loop reads CASSPPGQPQHF. Here the CDR3 DNA reads TGTGCCAGCTCACCACCAGGTCAGCCCCAGCATTTT. V and J are TRBV18 and TRBJ1-5; D is ambiguous. The CDR3 spans 12 residues. V lost 0 bases and J lost 6, with 3 bases in between. Looked up from germline, CDR1 is KGHSH and CDR2 is LQKENI.

The chain uses TRBV30 and TRBJ1-2; a weak D match, TRBD1 (6 bases). Deletions cut 0 bases from V and 4 bases from J, with 15 bases between. Germline assignment: CDR1 GTSNPN and CDR2 SVGIG (reference sequence). The CDR3 loop spans 15 amino acids. The CDR3, as DNA: TGTGCCTGGAGTGTAATGGGGGCTTACACCTATGGCTACACCTTC. This codes for CAWSVMGAYTYGYTF.

This clone was detected only a few times. The chain carries TRBV6-5 and TRBJ1-2; TRBD1 might be the D (6 bases). CDR1 and CDR2 (germline): MNHEY, SVGAGI. The CDR3 is 14 residues long. V was cut by 7 bases and J by 4 bases, with 16 bases left in between. The CDR3: CASKAGAGIYGYTF. The CDR3 DNA is TGTGCCAGCAAGGCGGGGGCAGGCATCTATGGCTACACCTTC.

J is TRBJ2-3 and V is TRBV5-5; D unclear. This CDR3 has 13 amino acids. Germline CDR1 SGHKS, CDR2 YYEKEE (reference sequence). V dropped 2 bases and J dropped 3 bases, with 7 bases sitting between them. The CDR3 DNA reads as TGTGCCAGCAGCTTCGCCCCGACAGATACGCAGTATTTT. Its protein product is CASSFAPTDTQYF.

In this sample, this clone turned up a few times. The rearrangement joins TRBV4-1 to TRBJ1-2, with TRBD1 as a possible D gene (5 bases). Germline V lookup: CDR1 MGHRA, CDR2 YSYEKL. CDR3 length: 14 residues. V lost 0 bases and J 4 bases, leaving 9 bases between the germline ends. The CDR3 loop reads CASSQDRAAYGYTF. The CDR3 nucleotides are TGCGCCAGCAGCCAAGACAGGGCTGCCTATGGCTACACCTTC.

This chain uses TRBV19 with TRBJ2-5, with TRBD2 matching 10 bases. V shed 3 bases, J shed 4 bases, and the junction held 8 bases outside the gene matches. Germline lookup yields CDR1 LNHDA and CDR2 SQIVND (reference sequence). CDR3 size: 16 residues. This CDR3 reads CASSITSGKGRETQYF. The CDR3, as DNA: TGTGCCAGTAGTATTACTAGCGGGAAAGGCCGAGAGACCCAGTACTTC.

The chain uses TRBV5-1 and TRBJ1-1; TRBD1 agrees at 7 bases. The CDR3 is 16 residues long. CDR1 SGHRS and CDR2 YFSETQ come from the germline V gene. V lost 4 bases and J lost 0; bases outside the gene matches: 9. CDR3 DNA sequence: TGCGCCAGCAGCAGGGGGACAGCAATAATGAACACTGAAGCTTTCTTT. Protein sequence: CASSRGTAIMNTEAFF.